These 6 T cell receptor beta chains came from one sample sequenced in a study of shared clonotypes between healthy human individuals. Libraries were prepared by immunoSEQ multiplex PCR; TCRdb keeps only in-frame clonotypes and omits some of them. The table records some 490,000 clones, approximately 82% of them present only once. Sequencing used PBMCs. The receptors stem from a woman aged 40 to 55 in good health. Some clones in this sample may be carry-over from other donors' samples.

V and J are TRBV6-1 and TRBJ2-7; a weak D match, TRBD2 (6 bases). Trimming removed 3 bases at V and 2 bases at J, with 8 bases between. This CDR3 is 13 amino acids long. Germline values: CDR1 MNHNS, CDR2 SASEGT. Here the CDR3 DNA reads TGTGCCAGCAGTGACCCGGGGGCCTACGAGCAGTACTTC. Translated, it gives CASSDPGAYEQYF.

The CDR3 is CASSDGLAGVSEQYF. CDR3 nucleotides: TGTGCCAGCAGCGACGGACTAGCGGGAGTATCCGAGCAGTACTTC. The chain links TRBV9 to TRBJ2-5, with TRBD2 matching 13 bases. The assigned J gene may be wrong: the sequence end matches TRBJ2-7 better. The CDR3 length is 15 residues. Looked up from germline, CDR1 is SGDLS and CDR2 is YYNGEE.

Comments on this clone: This sample also contains other DNA sequences that code for the same CDR3. The rearrangement links TRBV18 to TRBJ1-1, with TRBD1 as a possible D gene (5 bases). The CDR3 totals 14 residues. Germline V gene sequence: CDR1 KGHSH, CDR2 LQKENI. Between the trimmed V and J ends, which lost 3 bases and 1 base, there was a span of 9 bases. The CDR3 spells CASSPGTANTEAFF. As DNA, the CDR3 is TGTGCCAGCTCACCCGGGACGGCGAACACTGAAGCTTTCTTT.

The CDR3 protein is CAWSPSGYNEQFF. The CDR3 coding sequence is TGTGCCTGGAGTCCCTCAGGGTACAATGAGCAGTTCTTC. The chain is built from TRBV30 and TRBJ2-1; the D gene is possibly TRBD1 (5 bases). Per the germline V gene, CDR1 is GTSNPN and CDR2 is SVGIG (reference sequence). CDR3 size: 13 residues. V lost 2 bases and J lost 4, with 9 bases in between.

Details on this clone: A read error may account for a junction end that differs from germline. V usage is TRBV19 and J usage is TRBJ2-3; 9 positions agree with TRBD2. The CDR3 length is 14 residues. Germline V gene lookup returns CDR1 LNHDA and CDR2 SQIVND (reference sequence). The CDR3 DNA sequence: TGTGCCAGTAGTATAGCCCGCGGGACTAGCAGCCTGGATTTT. Amino acids: CASSIARGTSSLDF.

V usage is TRBV4-1 and J usage is TRBJ2-1; D gene ambiguous. Looked up from germline, CDR1 is MGHRA and CDR2 is YSYEKL. The CDR3 totals 13 residues. Trimming took off 3 bases at V and 10 bases at J, with 13 bases between the two ends. The CDR3 reads CASSHSLAPEQFF. Here the CDR3 DNA reads TGCGCCAGCAGCCACTCCCTGGCCCCAGAGCAGTTCTTC.